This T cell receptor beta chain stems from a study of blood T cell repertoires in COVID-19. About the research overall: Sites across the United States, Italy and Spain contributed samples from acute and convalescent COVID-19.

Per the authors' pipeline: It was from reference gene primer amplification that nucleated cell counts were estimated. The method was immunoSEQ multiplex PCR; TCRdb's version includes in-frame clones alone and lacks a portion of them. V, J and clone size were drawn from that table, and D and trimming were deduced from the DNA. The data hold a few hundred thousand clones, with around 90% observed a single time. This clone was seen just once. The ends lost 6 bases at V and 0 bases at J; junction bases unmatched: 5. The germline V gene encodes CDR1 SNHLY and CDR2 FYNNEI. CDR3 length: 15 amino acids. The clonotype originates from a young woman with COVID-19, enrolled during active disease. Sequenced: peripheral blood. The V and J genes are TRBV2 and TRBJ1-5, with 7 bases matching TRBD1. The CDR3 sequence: CASSPGQISNQPQHF. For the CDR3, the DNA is TGTGCCAGCAGCCCGGGACAGATTAGCAATCAGCCCCAGCATTTT.